Below, 30 T cell receptor beta chains from the same sample are listed, as sequenced in a study of T cells in localized non-small cell lung cancer. Profiled with immunoSEQ multiplex PCR; TCRdb holds only in-frame clones, not every one. The table has tens of thousands of clones, about 88% seen once. The starting material was PBMCs, obtained before any cancer treatment. The receptors here all came from a man aged 35-69 years with stage II lung adenocarcinoma.

The V gene is TRBV5-1, the J gene TRBJ2-1; D unclear. The V gene's germline CDR1 is SGHRS and CDR2 YFSETQ. The CDR3 spans 11 residues. Trimming cost V 4 bases and J 8 bases, with 7 bases left between them. Written as DNA, the CDR3 is TGCGCCAGCAGCGCATTAGATGAGCAGTTCTTC. Translation: CASSALDEQFF.

The genes are TRBV5-4 and TRBJ1-2, with D possibly being TRBD1 (5 bases). V lost 0 bases and J 7 bases, leaving 16 bases between the germline ends. The CDR3 totals 15 residues. The germline V gene has CDR1 SGHNT and CDR2 YYREEE (reference sequence). The CDR3 region is CASSLEPRGEFGYTF. DNA of the CDR3: TGTGCCAGCAGCTTGGAGCCCCGGGGGGAGTTTGGCTACACCTTC.

This chain links TRBV7-3 with TRBJ2-2; D gene ambiguous. CDR1 is SGHTA, CDR2 FQGTGA, per germline. This CDR3 comprises 16 residues. Trimming took off 2 bases at V and 5 bases at J, with 15 bases between the two ends. CDR3 residues: CASSLDTGPTTGELFF. The CDR3 DNA reads as TGTGCCAGCAGCTTAGATACCGGGCCCACAACCGGGGAGCTGTTTTTT.

This clone came up once. The genes are TRBV18 and TRBJ2-3; D possibly corresponds to TRBD2 (6 bases). Trimming stripped 3 bases from V and 4 bases from J, with 17 bases between. The CDR3 has 16 residues. The germline V gene encodes CDR1 KGHSH and CDR2 LQKENI. The CDR3 reads CASSPEGRGRADTQYF. The CDR3 nucleotides read TGTGCCAGCTCACCGGAGGGGCGGGGAAGAGCAGATACGCAGTATTTT.

CDR3 bases: TGTGCCAGCTCACCTAGACAAAACGGCGAGACCCAGTACTTC. Protein product: CASSPRQNGETQYF. This chain links TRBV18 with TRBJ2-5, with D unresolved. V gave up 3 bases and J gave up 5 bases, with 13 bases separating them. Germline V gene lookup returns CDR1 KGHSH and CDR2 LQKENI. The CDR3 length is 14 residues.

This clone appeared once. J is TRBJ1-1 and V is TRBV5-6; D uncertain. CDR1 is SGHDT and CDR2 is YYEEEE in the germline V gene. The CDR3 sequence is 14 residues long. Trimming took 3 bases from V and 0 from J, leaving 9 bases between them. CDR3 nucleotides: TGTGCCAGCAGCTCGGTTGGATTGAACACTGAAGCTTTCTTT. Amino acid sequence: CASSSVGLNTEAFF. The full variable domain, rest sourced from reference TRBV5-6 and TRBJ1-1, is DAGVTQSPTHLIKTRGQQVTLRCSPKSGHDTVSWYQQALGQGPQFIFQYYEEEERQRGNFPDRFSGHQFPNYSSELNVNALLLGDSALYLCASSSVGLNTEAFFGQGTRLTVV.

The chain is built from TRBV4-1 and TRBJ1-2; maybe TRBD1 (6 bases). This CDR3 region has 12 residues. CDR1 is MGHRA, CDR2 YSYEKL, per germline. Between the trimmed V and J ends, which lost 2 bases and 8 bases, there was a span of 9 bases. The CDR3 region is CASSQSGDGYTF. In nucleotides, the CDR3 is TGCGCCAGCAGCCAATCAGGGGACGGCTACACCTTC.

V usage is TRBV19 and J usage is TRBJ2-7, with 9 bases lining up with TRBD1. This CDR3 is 17 amino acids long. Germline values: CDR1 LNHDA, CDR2 SQIVND (reference sequence). Trimming took 3 bases from V and 2 from J; bases not matched to a gene: 11. This CDR3 reads CASSMGTGIQRAYEQYF. For the CDR3, the DNA is TGTGCCAGTAGTATGGGGACAGGGATTCAAAGAGCCTACGAGCAGTACTTC.

The CDR3 here is CASRGGYGYTF. For the CDR3, the DNA is TGTGCCAGCAGGGGTGGCTATGGCTACACCTTC. V and J are TRBV6-1 and TRBJ1-2; D not certain. V lost 6 bases to trimming and J lost 4 bases, with 6 bases between them. The germline CDR1 and CDR2 sequences are MNHNS and SASEGT. The CDR3 runs to 11 residues.

This clone was picked up one time. This chain joins TRBV6-5 and TRBJ1-6; unclear D gene. CDR1 and CDR2 from the germline V gene are MNHEY and SVGAGI. The CDR3 has 13 residues. V was cut by 5 bases and J by 8 bases, with 10 bases left in between. The DNA of the CDR3 is TGTGCCAGCAGTCCGACTAGCTATTCACCCCTCCACTTT. Translated, it gives CASSPTSYSPLHF.

The V call is TRBV4-1, the J call TRBJ1-2; D not resolved. The germline V and J ends were trimmed by 3 bases and 0 bases, with 14 bases remaining between them. CDR1 is MGHRA, CDR2 YSYEKL, per germline. The CDR3 contains 16 residues. DNA for the CDR3: TGCGCCAGCAGCCAGAAGGGCAACACACCTAACTATGGCTACACCTTC. Translated, it gives CASSQKGNTPNYGYTF.

This sequence joins TRBV5-1 and TRBJ1-6; no reliable D call. The V end was cut by 4 bases, the J end by 0 bases, with 14 bases between. Per germline, CDR1 SGHRS and CDR2 YFSETQ. This CDR3 is 17 amino acids long. Here the CDR3 reads CASSPGRMSSYNSPLHF. The CDR3 nucleotides are TGCGCCAGCAGCCCCGGACGGATGAGCTCCTATAATTCACCCCTCCACTTT.

The rearrangement uses TRBV5-1 and TRBJ2-3, with D perhaps assigned TRBD1 or TRBD2 (6 bases each). Trimming cost V 0 bases and J 4 bases, with 9 bases left between them. CDR1 and CDR2 (germline): SGHRS, YFSETQ. The CDR3 spans 14 residues. The CDR3 region has the DNA TGCGCCAGCAGCTTGGACAGGGAGGCAGATACGCAGTATTTT. Translating it yields CASSLDREADTQYF.

The CDR3, as DNA: TGTGCCAGCAGCTTAGGGCCACAGGGGGGCAAGACCCAGTACTTC. Amino acids: CASSLGPQGGKTQYF. This sequence joins TRBV11-2 and TRBJ2-5, with TRBD1 matching over 8 bases. With 1 base clipped from V and 6 bases from J, the junction kept 7 bases outside the gene matches. CDR3 length: 15 amino acids. CDR1 is SGHAT and CDR2 is FQNNGV in the germline V gene.

This rearrangement joins TRBV6-1 to TRBJ1-2, with TRBD1 matching 9 bases. The germline V gene encodes CDR1 MNHNS and CDR2 SASEGT. The CDR3 is 14 residues long. After removal of 4 bases from V and 8 bases from J, the junction contained 8 bases not matched to a gene. The CDR3 loop reads CASSGTGQGYGYTF. CDR3 in DNA: TGTGCCAGCAGTGGAACGGGACAGGGATACGGCTACACCTTC.

V is TRBV27 and J is TRBJ2-2, with D hard to call. Germline V gene sequence: CDR1 MNHEY, CDR2 SMNVEV (reference sequence). V dropped 5 bases and J dropped 7 bases, with 8 bases sitting between them. This CDR3 is 12 amino acids long. CDR3 coding DNA: TGTGCCAGCAGTCCCTTGTACGGGGAGCTGTTTTTT. Amino acid sequence: CASSPLYGELFF.

The CDR3 DNA is TGCGCCAGCAGCCCACTCACAGGTGAGGCCACCTTC. Protein: CASSPLTGEATF. V gene TRBV4-1 combines with J gene TRBJ1-2, with D possibly TRBD1 on 5 matching bases. V lost 4 bases, J lost 13 bases, and 16 bases lay in between. Germline CDR1 and CDR2: MGHRA and YSYEKL. CDR3 length: 12 amino acids.

The chain joins TRBV5-3 to TRBJ2-2; either TRBD1 or TRBD2 may supply D (5 bases each). TRBV5-3 qualifies as an ORF whose function is uncertain. Trimming left V 0 bases short and J 7 bases short, with 16 bases between. CDR3 length: 16 amino acids. CDR3 bases: TGTGCCAGAAGCTTGGATGGGGGAAAAAGGGTCGGGGAGCTGTTTTTT. As protein: CARSLDGGKRVGELFF.

This clone was detected only once. This CDR3 reads CASSINPYNTDTQYF. The CDR3 bases are TGTGCCAGTAGTATAAACCCCTACAACACAGATACGCAGTATTTT. This chain connects TRBV19 to TRBJ2-3, with D unresolved. Germline values: CDR1 LNHDA, CDR2 SQIVND (reference sequence). V was pared by 2 bases and J by 2 bases, with 11 bases between. The CDR3 runs to 15 residues.

This clone is a singleton in its sample. This chain uses TRBV15 with TRBJ1-3, with D possibly matching TRBD1 (5 bases). V dropped 0 bases and J dropped 0 bases, with 18 bases sitting between them. The CDR3 has 19 amino acids. CDR1 LNHNV and CDR2 YYDKDF come from the germline V gene (reference sequence). The CDR3 sequence is CATSRDRTTLAGSGNTIYF. CDR3 DNA sequence: TGTGCCACCAGCAGAGATAGGACAACCCTCGCTGGCTCTGGAAACACCATATATTTT.

This sequence joins TRBV19 and TRBJ2-6; D call uncertain. The CDR3 runs to 14 residues. V was cut by 5 bases and J by 3 bases, with 8 bases left in between. In germline, CDR1 is LNHDA, CDR2 SQIVND (reference sequence). CDR3 protein: CASSAGYGANVLTF. The CDR3 DNA reads TGTGCCAGTAGTGCCGGGTATGGGGCCAACGTCCTGACTTTC.

The rearrangement joins TRBV27 to TRBJ1-1; D remains unclear. The germline CDR1 and CDR2 sequences are MNHEY and SMNVEV (reference sequence). Trimming shortened V by 2 bases and J by 0 bases, and 4 bases separated the two germline ends. The CDR3 extends over 13 amino acids. CDR3 residues: CASSLGLNTEAFF. Written as DNA, the CDR3 is TGTGCCAGCAGTTTAGGACTGAACACTGAAGCTTTCTTT.

The chain employs TRBV7-7 and TRBJ2-1, with 9 nucleotides matching TRBD1. V lost 4 bases to trimming and J lost 8 bases; unmatched junction nucleotides: 18. Germline V lookup: CDR1 SSHAT, CDR2 FNYEAQ (reference sequence). CDR3 size: 18 residues. CDR3 sequence: CASSSGPRGQGPNDEQFF. CDR3 bases: TGTGCCAGCAGCTCTGGTCCGCGGGGACAGGGCCCGAACGATGAGCAGTTCTTC. The whole variable domain, filled in from reference TRBV7-7 and TRBJ2-1, reads GAGVSQSPRYKVTKRGQDVTLRCDPISSHATLYWYQQALGQGPEFLTYFNYEAQPDKSGLPSDRFSAERPEGSISTLTIQRTEQRDSAMYRCASSSGPRGQGPNDEQFFGPGTRLTVL.

The chain joins TRBV19 to TRBJ2-5; the D gene is possibly TRBD2 (7 bases). Germline assignment: CDR1 LNHDA and CDR2 SQIVND (reference sequence). With 5 bases removed from V and 2 bases from J, the gap between germline ends came to 24 bases. The CDR3 contains 18 residues. CDR3 residues: CASSSLLGGASVQETQYF. As DNA, the CDR3 is TGTGCCAGTAGTTCCTTACTTGGGGGGGCTAGTGTACAAGAGACCCAGTACTTC.

This chain links TRBV2 with TRBJ2-5; TRBD2 aligns across 9 bases. Per germline, CDR1 SNHLY and CDR2 FYNNEI. Unmatched junction bases numbered 11, after V lost 7 bases and J lost 5 bases. This CDR3 has 15 amino acids. The CDR3 nucleotides are TGTGCCAGCACCGTAGGCGGGGGGGCCGGGGAGACCCAGTACTTC. Protein: CASTVGGGAGETQYF.

The rearrangement joins TRBV6-5 to TRBJ2-3, with a possible D match to TRBD1 (6 bases). The CDR3 covers 16 residues. The V gene's germline CDR1 is MNHEY and CDR2 SVGAGI. Trimming took off 4 bases at V and 2 bases at J, with 16 bases between the two ends. The CDR3 bases are TGTGCCAGCAGTTCTATGGGGACAACTACCACAGATACGCAGTATTTT. It specifies CASSSMGTTTTDTQYF.

This clone appeared a single time. V and J are TRBV6-1 and TRBJ1-2; D uncertain. CDR3 length equals 16 residues. CDR1 and CDR2 (germline): MNHNS, SASEGT. Trimming shortened V by 4 bases and J by 0 bases, and 15 bases separated the two germline ends. The CDR3 region is CASSGPVRQTNYGYTF. For the CDR3, the DNA is TGTGCCAGCAGTGGTCCGGTGCGGCAGACTAACTATGGCTACACCTTC.

The chain carries TRBV5-6 and TRBJ1-6; no clear D gene. The germline V gene encodes CDR1 SGHDT and CDR2 YYEEEE. The V and J ends lost 3 bases and 7 bases respectively, with 11 bases between them. The CDR3 totals 14 residues. The CDR3 DNA reads as TGTGCCAGCAGCTCCTGGACCTTCAATTCACCCCTCCACTTT. Amino acids: CASSSWTFNSPLHF.

CDR3 nucleotides: TGTGCCAGCAGCTTTATGACGACTAGCGGGGGGGCTAATGAGCAGTTCTTC. It is translated as CASSFMTTSGGANEQFF. The rearrangement joins TRBV13 to TRBJ2-1; 14 bases line up with TRBD2. The ends lost 3 bases at V and 7 bases at J; junction bases unmatched: 8. This CDR3 spans 17 amino acids. The germline V gene has CDR1 PRHDT and CDR2 FYEKMQ (reference sequence).

The V and J genes are TRBV5-5 and TRBJ1-2; D may be TRBD1 (5 bases). With 4 bases removed from V and 5 bases from J, the gap between germline ends came to 24 bases. Germline CDR1 SGHKS, CDR2 YYEKEE (reference sequence). This CDR3 is 17 amino acids long. The DNA for the CDR3 is TGTGCCAGCAGCCTCGAACGAACCTCAGGGCAGGGATATGGCTACACCTTC. Translated: CASSLERTSGQGYGYTF. Together with reference TRBV5-5 and TRBJ1-2, the CDR3 gives the full variable domain: DAGVTQSPTHLIKTRGQQVTLRCSPISGHKSVSWYQQVLGQGPQFIFQYYEKEERGRGNFPDRFSARQFPNYSSELNVNALLLGDSALYLCASSLERTSGQGYGYTFGSGTRLTVV.